This T cell receptor (beta chain) originates from a study of PD-L1 blockade in urothelial cancer. Study in general: Atezolizumab at 1,200 mg intravenously every 3 weeks was started by patients in the mid-2010s. Blood-derived samples held a median about 130,000 T cells.

The time point denotes: pretreatment peripheral blood. Sequencing was performed with immunoSEQ multiplex PCR; in TCRdb, only in-frame clones are kept and a portion is missing. The top ten clones hold 15% to 19% of a sample with 45,000 to 65,000 clones, 85% of them seen once. The germline V gene encodes CDR1 SQVTM and CDR2 ANQGSEA. This CDR3 spans 13 amino acids. V was trimmed by 4 bases and J by 4 bases, leaving 11 bases between them. The chain couples TRBV29-1 to TRBJ1-5, with no clear D. The sample consisted of PBMCs, taken around atezolizumab (anti-PD-L1) treatment. The TCR was taken from a man aged 70 or older with urothelial cancer. Written as DNA, the CDR3 is TGCAGCGTTGCATCGGCGGGTAATCAGCCCCAGCATTTT. Its translation: CSVASAGNQPQHF.